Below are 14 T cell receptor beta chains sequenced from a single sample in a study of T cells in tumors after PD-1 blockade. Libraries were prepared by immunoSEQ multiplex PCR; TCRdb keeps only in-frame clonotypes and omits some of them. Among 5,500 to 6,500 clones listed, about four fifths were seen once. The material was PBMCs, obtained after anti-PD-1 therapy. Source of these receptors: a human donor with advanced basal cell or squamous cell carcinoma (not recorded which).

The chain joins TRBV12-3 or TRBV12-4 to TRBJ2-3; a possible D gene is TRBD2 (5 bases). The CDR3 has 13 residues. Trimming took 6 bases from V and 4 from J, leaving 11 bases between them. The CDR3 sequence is CASRPSNSDTQYF. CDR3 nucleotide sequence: TGTGCCAGCAGACCTAGCAATTCAGATACGCAGTATTTT.

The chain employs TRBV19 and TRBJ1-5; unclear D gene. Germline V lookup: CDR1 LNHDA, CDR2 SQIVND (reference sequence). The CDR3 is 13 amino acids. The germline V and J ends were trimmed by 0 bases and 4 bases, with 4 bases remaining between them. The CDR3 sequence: CASSIEGNQPQHF. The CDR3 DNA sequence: TGTGCCAGTAGTATAGAAGGAAATCAGCCCCAGCATTTT.

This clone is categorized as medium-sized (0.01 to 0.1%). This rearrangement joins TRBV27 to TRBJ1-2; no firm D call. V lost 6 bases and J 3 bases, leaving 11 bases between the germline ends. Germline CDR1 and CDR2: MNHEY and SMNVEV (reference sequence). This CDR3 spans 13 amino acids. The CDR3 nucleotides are TGTGCCAGCAGGCCAATGCGGGACTATGGCTACACCTTC. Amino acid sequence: CASRPMRDYGYTF.

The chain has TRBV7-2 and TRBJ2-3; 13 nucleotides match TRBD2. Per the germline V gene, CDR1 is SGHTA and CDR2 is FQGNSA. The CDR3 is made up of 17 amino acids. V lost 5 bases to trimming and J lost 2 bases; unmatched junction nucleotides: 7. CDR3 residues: CASSPKGLAGHTDTQYF. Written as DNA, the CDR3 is TGTGCCAGCAGCCCTAAGGGACTAGCGGGACACACAGATACGCAGTATTTT.

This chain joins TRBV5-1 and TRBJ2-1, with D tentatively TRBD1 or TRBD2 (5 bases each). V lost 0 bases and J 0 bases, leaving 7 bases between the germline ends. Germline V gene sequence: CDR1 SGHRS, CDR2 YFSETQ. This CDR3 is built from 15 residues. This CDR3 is CASSLEGSSYNEQFF. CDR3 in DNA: TGCGCCAGCAGCTTGGAGGGGAGCTCCTACAATGAGCAGTTCTTC.

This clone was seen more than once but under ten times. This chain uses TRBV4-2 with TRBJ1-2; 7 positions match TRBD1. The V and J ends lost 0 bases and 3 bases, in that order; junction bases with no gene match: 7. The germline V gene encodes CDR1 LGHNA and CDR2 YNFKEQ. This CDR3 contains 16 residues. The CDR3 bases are TGTGCCAGCAGCCAAGATCGAGGGGGCGGACACTATGGCTACACCTTC. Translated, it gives CASSQDRGGGHYGYTF.

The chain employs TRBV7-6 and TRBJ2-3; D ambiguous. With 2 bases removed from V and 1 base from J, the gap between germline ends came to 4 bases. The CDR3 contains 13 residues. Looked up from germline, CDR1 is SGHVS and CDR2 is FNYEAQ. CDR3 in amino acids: CASSLLGTDTQYF. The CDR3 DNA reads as TGTGCCAGCAGCTTATTGGGCACAGATACGCAGTATTTT.

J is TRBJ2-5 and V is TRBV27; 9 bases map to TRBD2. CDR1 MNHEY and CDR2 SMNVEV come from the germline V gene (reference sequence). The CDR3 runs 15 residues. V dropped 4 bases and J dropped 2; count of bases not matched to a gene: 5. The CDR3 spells CASSYLAGAQETQYF. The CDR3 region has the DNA TGTGCCAGCAGTTACTTAGCGGGGGCTCAAGAGACCCAGTACTTC.

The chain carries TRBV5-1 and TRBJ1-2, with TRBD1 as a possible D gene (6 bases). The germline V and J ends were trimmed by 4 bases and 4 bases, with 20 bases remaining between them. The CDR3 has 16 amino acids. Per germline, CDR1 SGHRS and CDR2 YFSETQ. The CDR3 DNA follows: TGCGCCAGCAGCGACGAGGGGCAGGGGCAGGGCTATGGCTACACCTTC. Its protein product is CASSDEGQGQGYGYTF.

CDR3 in amino acids: CASSGDSTNTEAFF. Written as DNA, the CDR3 is TGTGCCAGCTCAGGCGACAGTACGAACACTGAAGCTTTCTTT. The V call is TRBV18, the J call TRBJ1-1; D is possibly TRBD1 (5 bases). The CDR3 extends over 14 amino acids. The V end lost 5 bases, the J end lost 1 base, and 11 bases lay between the germline ends. Germline V lookup: CDR1 KGHSH, CDR2 LQKENI.

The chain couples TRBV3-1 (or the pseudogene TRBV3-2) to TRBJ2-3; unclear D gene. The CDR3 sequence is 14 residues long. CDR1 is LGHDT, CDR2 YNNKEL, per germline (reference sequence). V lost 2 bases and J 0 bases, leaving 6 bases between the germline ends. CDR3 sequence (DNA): TGTGCCAGCAGCCAATTAGGTAGCACAGATACGCAGTATTTT. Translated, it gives CASSQLGSTDTQYF.

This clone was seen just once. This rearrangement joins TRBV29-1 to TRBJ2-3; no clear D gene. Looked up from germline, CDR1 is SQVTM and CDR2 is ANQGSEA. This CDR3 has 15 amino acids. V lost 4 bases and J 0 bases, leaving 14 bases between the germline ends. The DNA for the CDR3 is TGCAGCGTTGCTGTGGCAGAACCAAGCACAGATACGCAGTATTTT. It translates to CSVAVAEPSTDTQYF.

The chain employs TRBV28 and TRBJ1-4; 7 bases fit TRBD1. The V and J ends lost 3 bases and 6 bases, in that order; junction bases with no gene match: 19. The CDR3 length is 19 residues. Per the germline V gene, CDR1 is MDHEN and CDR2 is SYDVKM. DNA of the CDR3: TGTGCCAGCAGTTTTCTCGACCCTCTCGACAGGGAATTGGATGAAAAACTGTTTTTT. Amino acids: CASSFLDPLDRELDEKLFF.

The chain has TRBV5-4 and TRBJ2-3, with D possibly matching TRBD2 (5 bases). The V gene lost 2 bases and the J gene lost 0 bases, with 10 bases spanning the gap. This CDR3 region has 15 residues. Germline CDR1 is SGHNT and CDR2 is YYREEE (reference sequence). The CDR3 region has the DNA TGTGCCAGCAGCTTCGAGGGTCCTAGCACAGATACGCAGTATTTT. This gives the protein CASSFEGPSTDTQYF.